The sequence of this TCR beta chain was determined in a study of human T cells and chemical hapten exposure (dated by TCRdb to the early 2020s). About the study as a whole: For sensitization, 2% DPC in acetone was applied to a roughly 2 cm by roughly 2 cm area of upper inner arm skin. Patients additionally received weekly therapeutic DPC doses to the scalp throughout the approximately 25-week study period. Patch testing was performed on the upper back with Finn chambers containing 0.01% DPC, and the patch tests were scored after 6 days according to International Contact Dermatitis Research Group standards. The patient cohort, mostly female, included alopecia areata with under or over 50% scalp involvement, alopecia totalis and alopecia universalis. Libraries were combined into a pool for sequencing, and differences in TCR yield between samples came mainly from small differences in library volumes within the pool. Peripheral blood TCR repertoire changes were tracked in vivo in alopecia patients during primary and secondary sensitization to the hapten diphenylcyclopropenone (DPC). Patient blood was sampled pre-sensitization (week 0) and at 2, 6 and about 24 weeks after DPC sensitization. Blood for TCR sequencing was provided by twenty-nine alopecia patients at one to four time points (pre-sensitization, 2, 6 and 24 weeks). What the study reported, not specific to this receptor: Patch test score correlated positively with the number of PT1 expanded TCRs, reaching significance at thresholds 8, 16 and 32 but not at 4. Because every patient had alopecia, a presumed autoimmune disease, the patients' immune response might differ from that of healthy individuals. Expanded TCRs formed significantly more large CDR3 similarity clusters than pre-sensitization or healthy control sets, consistent with antigen-driven responses. DPC sensitization did not change the number of TCRs with a frequency above 1 in 1000, and there was no evidence of changes in global repertoire structure. After repeated subsampling, changes were observed in the strength of the expansion versus patch-test correlation and in the threshold at which the correlation became significant.

Reading the label with the study, this specimen's time point is: patch test 2, 6 weeks after DPC sensitization. The treatment or condition label on this specimen signifies: therapeutic diphenylcyclopropenone sensitization with weekly scalp DPC. At each patch-test visit, blood was drawn before the patch test was applied. Patients were eligible if aged 18 to 70, diagnosed with alopecia and judged suitable for DPC therapy, and pregnant patients were excluded. Total RNA was extracted from unfractionated whole blood collected in Tempus Blood RNA tubes. Libraries were prepared through RACE. TCRdb names NextSeq 500 as the instrument used. During library preparation, unique molecular identifiers were attached to individual cDNA molecules so that TCRs could be counted in a quantitative, reproducible way. Both TCR alpha and TCR beta chains were sequenced from each blood RNA sample. As for how the authors treated the data: Samples had a median of 95,638 TCRs, with a range from about 23,224 to 700,000. The Decombinator software suite was used to annotate the V, J and CDR3 of the TCR reads. To make PS versus PT1 abundance plots, every sample was subsampled to the same number of TCRs (28,000). Expanded TCRs were defined as absent before sensitization and observed at least eight times at the 2-week time point. The public sequencing data were trimmed at Q25 with fastp and processed into clonotypes with MiXCR by TCRdb, which kept only in-frame beta chains. All rows with the same CDR3 protein become a single entry with the most common DNA and genes. The V and J calls follow TCRdb's processing rather than the paper's. Counted in this sample were around 130,000 distinct CDR3 sequences; 12% of them appeared once. Clones ranked in the top ten supply 1.2% to 1.5% of the sample.

From the germline V gene (reference sequence), CDR1 is SEHNR and CDR2 is FQNEAQ. The CDR3 covers 12 residues, taking in both the cysteine and the phenylalanine. CDR3 DNA only is kept here, 36 bases in frame from base 1. A distance of 9 bases separates the germline ends of V and J, which lose 5 bases and 7 bases respectively. As for this clonotype: There is no known antigen for this receptor. Base quality data are lacking; no much larger clone is found one base away.

The sample here was whole blood, taken in connection with sensitization to the hapten diphenylcyclopropenone (DPC). The clonotype was recovered from a woman aged 50 to 60 with alopecia areata. Some clones in this sample may be carry-over from other donors' samples. The chain employs TRBV7-9 and TRBJ2-4; the D gene identity is not certain. The CDR3 corresponds to CASSLGPNIQYF. The sequenced DNA is TGTGCCAGCAGCCTAGGCCCCAACATTCAGTACTTC.